This T cell receptor (beta chain) stems from a study of CD8+CD57+ T cells in acquired aplastic anemia. Background on the study: Yields of DNA that came from sorted CD4+ and CD8+ cells averaged roughly 3.2 ug.

Profiling of TCR beta VDJ combinations and CDR3 sequences used genomic DNA as template. TCRdb redid the calling of the reads with MiXCR, one entry per CDR3 protein. The sample shows 150,000 to 200,000 distinct CDR3 sequences, about three fifths of them seen only once. Trimming pared 6 bases from V and 8 bases from J, leaving 14 bases between. The CDR3 length is 13 residues. This clonotype was detected ten times or more. Its target is not known. Broader study findings: Researchers report that twenty-nine CD8+ CDR3 sequences appeared in both patients and controls.

The sample was sorted CD4+, CD8+, or CD8+CD57+ T cells (not recorded which) from PBMCs. This chain uses TRBV12-3 or TRBV12-4 with TRBJ2-1; possible D gene TRBD2, 6 bases. This TCR came from a human donor in good health. The CDR3 region is CASRFTEGDEQFF. The CDR3 DNA is TGTGCCAGCAGGTTCACGGAGGGCGATGAGCAGTTCTTC.